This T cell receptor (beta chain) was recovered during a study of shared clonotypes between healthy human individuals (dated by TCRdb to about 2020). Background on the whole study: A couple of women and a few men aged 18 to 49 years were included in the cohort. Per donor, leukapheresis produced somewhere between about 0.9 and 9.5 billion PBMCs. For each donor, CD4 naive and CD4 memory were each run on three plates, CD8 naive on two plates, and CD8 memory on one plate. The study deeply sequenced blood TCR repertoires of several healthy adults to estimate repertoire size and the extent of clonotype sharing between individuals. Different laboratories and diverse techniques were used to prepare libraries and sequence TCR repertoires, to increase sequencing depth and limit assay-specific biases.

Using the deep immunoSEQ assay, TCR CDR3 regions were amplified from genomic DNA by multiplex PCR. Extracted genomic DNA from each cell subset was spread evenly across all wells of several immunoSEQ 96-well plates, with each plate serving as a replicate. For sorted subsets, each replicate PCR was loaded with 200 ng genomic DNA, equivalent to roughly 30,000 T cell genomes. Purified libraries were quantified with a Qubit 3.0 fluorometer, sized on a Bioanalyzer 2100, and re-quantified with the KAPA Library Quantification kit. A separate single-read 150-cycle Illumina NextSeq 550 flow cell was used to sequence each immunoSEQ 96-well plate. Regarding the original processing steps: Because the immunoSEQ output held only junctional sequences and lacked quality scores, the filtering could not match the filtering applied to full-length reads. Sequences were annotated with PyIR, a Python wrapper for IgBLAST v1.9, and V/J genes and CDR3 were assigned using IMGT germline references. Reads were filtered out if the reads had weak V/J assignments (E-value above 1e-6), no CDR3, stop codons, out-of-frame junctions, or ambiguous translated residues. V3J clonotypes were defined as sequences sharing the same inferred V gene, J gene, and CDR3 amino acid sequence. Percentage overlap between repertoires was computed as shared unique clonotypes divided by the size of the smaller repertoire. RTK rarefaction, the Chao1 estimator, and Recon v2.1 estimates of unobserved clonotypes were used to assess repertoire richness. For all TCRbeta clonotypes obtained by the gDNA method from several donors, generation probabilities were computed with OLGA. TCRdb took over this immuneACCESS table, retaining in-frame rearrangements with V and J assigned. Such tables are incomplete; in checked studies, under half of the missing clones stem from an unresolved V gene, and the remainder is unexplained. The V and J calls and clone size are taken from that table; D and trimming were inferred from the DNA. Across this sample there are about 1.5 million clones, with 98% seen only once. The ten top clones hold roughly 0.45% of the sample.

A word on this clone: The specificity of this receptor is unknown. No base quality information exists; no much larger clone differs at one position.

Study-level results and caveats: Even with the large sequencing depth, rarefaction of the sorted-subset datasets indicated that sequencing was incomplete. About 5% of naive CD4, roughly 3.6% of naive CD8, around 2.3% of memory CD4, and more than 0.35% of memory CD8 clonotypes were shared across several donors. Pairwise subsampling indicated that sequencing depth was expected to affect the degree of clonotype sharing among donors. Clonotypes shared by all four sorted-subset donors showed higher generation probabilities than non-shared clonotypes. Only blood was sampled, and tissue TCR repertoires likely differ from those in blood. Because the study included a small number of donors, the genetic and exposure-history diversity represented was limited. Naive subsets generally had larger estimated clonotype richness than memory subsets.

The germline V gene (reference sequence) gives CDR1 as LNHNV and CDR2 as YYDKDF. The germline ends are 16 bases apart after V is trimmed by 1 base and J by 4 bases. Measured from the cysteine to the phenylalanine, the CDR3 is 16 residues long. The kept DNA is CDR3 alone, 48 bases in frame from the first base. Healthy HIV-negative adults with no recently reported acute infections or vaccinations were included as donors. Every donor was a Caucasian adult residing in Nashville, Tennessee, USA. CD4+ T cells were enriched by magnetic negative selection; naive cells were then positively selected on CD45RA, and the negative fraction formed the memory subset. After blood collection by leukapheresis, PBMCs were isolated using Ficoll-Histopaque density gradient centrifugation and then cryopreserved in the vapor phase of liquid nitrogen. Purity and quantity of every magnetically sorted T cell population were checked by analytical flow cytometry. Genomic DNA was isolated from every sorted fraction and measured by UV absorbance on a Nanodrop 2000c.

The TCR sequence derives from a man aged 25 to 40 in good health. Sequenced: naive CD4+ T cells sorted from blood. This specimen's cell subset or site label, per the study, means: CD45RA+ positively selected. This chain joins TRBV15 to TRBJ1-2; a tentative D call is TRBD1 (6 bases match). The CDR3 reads CATSRGTDRYLYGYTF. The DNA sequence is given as TGTGCCACCAGCAGAGGGACCGACAGGTACCTCTATGGCTACACCTTC.